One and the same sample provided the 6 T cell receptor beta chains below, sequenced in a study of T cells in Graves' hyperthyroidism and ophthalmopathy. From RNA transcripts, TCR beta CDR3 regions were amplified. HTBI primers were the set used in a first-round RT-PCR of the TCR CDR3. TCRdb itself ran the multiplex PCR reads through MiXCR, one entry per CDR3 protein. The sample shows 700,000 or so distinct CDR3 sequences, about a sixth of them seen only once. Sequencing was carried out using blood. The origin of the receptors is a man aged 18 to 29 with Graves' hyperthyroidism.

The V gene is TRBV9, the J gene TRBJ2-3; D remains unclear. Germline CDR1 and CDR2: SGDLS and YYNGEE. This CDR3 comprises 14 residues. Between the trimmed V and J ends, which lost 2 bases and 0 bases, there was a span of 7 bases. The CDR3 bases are TGTGCCAGCAGCGTGTTTTCTAGCACAGATACGCAGTATTTT. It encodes CASSVFSSTDTQYF.

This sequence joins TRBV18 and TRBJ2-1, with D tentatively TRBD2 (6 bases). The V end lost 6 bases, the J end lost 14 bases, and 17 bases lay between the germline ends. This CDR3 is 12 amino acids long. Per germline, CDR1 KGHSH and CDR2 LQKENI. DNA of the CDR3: TGTGCCAGCTCGCCCGGGACTGCCGGGGAGTTCTTC. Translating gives CASSPGTAGEFF. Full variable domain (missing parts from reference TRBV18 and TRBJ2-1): NAGVMQNPRHLVRRRGQEARLRCSPMKGHSHVYWYRQLPEEGLKFMVYLQKENIIDESGMPKERFSAEFPKEGPSILRIQQVVRGDSAAYFCASSPGTAGEFFGPGTRLTVL.

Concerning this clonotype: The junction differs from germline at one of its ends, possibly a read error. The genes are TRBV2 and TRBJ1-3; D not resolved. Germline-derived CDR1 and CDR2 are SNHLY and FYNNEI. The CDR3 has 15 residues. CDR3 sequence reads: CTSSIDRISGNTIYF. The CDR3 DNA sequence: TGTACCAGCAGTATTGACCGAATCTCTGGAAACACCATATATTTT.

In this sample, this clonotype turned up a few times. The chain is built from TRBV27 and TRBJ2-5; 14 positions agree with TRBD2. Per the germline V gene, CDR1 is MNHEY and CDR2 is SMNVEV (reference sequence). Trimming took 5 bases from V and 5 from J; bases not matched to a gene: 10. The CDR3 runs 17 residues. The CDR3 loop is CASSQQGLAGAGETQYF. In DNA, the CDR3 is TGTGCCAGCAGTCAACAGGGACTAGCGGGAGCGGGGGAGACCCAGTACTTC.

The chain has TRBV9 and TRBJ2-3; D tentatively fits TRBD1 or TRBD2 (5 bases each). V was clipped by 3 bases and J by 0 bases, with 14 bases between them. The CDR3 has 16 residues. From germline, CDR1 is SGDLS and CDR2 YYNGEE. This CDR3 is CASSALSGASTDTQYF. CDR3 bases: TGTGCCAGCAGCGCGCTGTCCGGGGCTAGCACAGATACGCAGTATTTT.

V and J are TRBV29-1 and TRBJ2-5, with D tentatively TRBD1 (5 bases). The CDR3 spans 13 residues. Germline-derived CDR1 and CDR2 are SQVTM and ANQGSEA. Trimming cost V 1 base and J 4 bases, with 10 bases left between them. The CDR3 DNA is TGCAGCGTTGAAGGGACAAGCCGAGAGACCCAGTACTTC. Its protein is CSVEGTSRETQYF.